The rows below give T cell receptor beta chains drawn from one sample of a study of T-cell memory formation after mild COVID-19. MiXCR, applied by TCRdb to the 5' RACE reads, yields one record per CDR3 protein. The sample contains some 260,000 distinct CDR3 sequences, roughly 15% of which appear only once. Input material: PBMCs or a T cell subset sorted from them (not recorded which). The receptor set was obtained from a man aged 18-30 years who had mild COVID-19 (a few samples of this study predate the infection). Cell type and time point are not known. Each CDR3 is given with its conserved first and last residue. The listing skips clone size in some rows; elsewhere it reads once, few, many or a size class.

v_call	j_call	clone_size	cdr3_aa
TRBV7-9	TRBJ2-2	many	CASSLYSGTIGELFF
TRBV4-1	TRBJ2-3	NA	CASSRGLAGGSQVTDTQYF
TRBV12-3/TRBV12-4	TRBJ1-2	NA	CASSLQAGYGYTF
TRBV12-3/TRBV12-4	TRBJ1-6	few	CASSQTGYNSPLHF
TRBV7-8	TRBJ2-3	NA	CASSRVRLPRTDTQYF
TRBV20-1	TRBJ2-6	NA	CSASDHSGANVLTF
TRBV20-1	TRBJ2-5	many	CSARYTETQYF
TRBV7-3	TRBJ2-5	many	CASSPDRETQYF
TRBV12-3/TRBV12-4	TRBJ1-4	few	CASSQRRGRGEKLFF
TRBV18	TRBJ2-7	few	CASSPTTSGYEQYF
TRBV4-1	TRBJ1-2	NA	CASSPGPLPRGVSYGYTF
TRBV20-1	TRBJ1-3	NA	CSARDRVISGNTIYF
TRBV7-2	TRBJ1-5	few	CASSLVSGHGQPQHF
TRBV7-2	TRBJ2-1	few	CASSFRASGGDEQFF
TRBV18	TRBJ1-4	NA	CASRTGLSTEKLFF
TRBV6-2/TRBV6-3	TRBJ2-5	NA	CASRGRLAVVETQYF
TRBV18	TRBJ1-2	once	CASSPDRTYYGYTF
TRBV7-3	TRBJ2-1	NA	CASSLRAGNNEQFF
TRBV7-2	TRBJ2-1	NA	CASSLGPSGSRREQFF
TRBV5-4	TRBJ1-4	NA	CASSLDTKNEKLFF
TRBV12-3/TRBV12-4	TRBJ1-2	NA	CASSPEWGQGRGYTF
TRBV4-1	TRBJ1-1	few	CASSHPTGGRVDTEAFF
TRBV18	TRBJ1-2	few	CASSPPNGGPPNYGYTF
TRBV20-1	TRBJ2-1	few	CSATGMGGHEQFF
TRBV7-2	TRBJ1-6	NA	CASSSLGAGGGSPLHF
TRBV7-2	TRBJ2-7	NA	CASSSSPMDEQYF
TRBV20-1	TRBJ2-5	few	CSAPGTSDETQYF
TRBV28	TRBJ1-4	NA	CASTGVGREKLFF
TRBV7-2	TRBJ2-3	few	CASSLARQPSTDTQYF
TRBV7-2	TRBJ2-3	few	CASSLGRGPTDTQYF
TRBV9	TRBJ1-2	few	CASSVLDRDYGYTF
TRBV5-1	TRBJ1-1	NA	CASSLAPPAGEAFF
TRBV20-1	TRBJ1-6	few	CSARAGITPLHF
TRBV5-1	TRBJ2-3	NA	CASSLAQLASDTQYF
TRBV4-1	TRBJ2-7	few	CASSPEGGREQYF
TRBV5-8	TRBJ2-3	many	CASSTGTRTDTQYF
TRBV28	TRBJ2-1	few	CASSIAGDVSEQFF
TRBV5-1	TRBJ2-5	many	CASSQGTAQETQYF
TRBV20-1	TRBJ2-4	many	CSASFHQGPGHIQYF
TRBV10-3	TRBJ2-3	few	CAISEDSGSQYF
TRBV7-3	TRBJ2-1	NA	CASSKQIYNEQFF
TRBV4-3	TRBJ1-1	many	CASSRREGGSEAFF
TRBV5-1	TRBJ1-1	NA	CASSLFLFRDRGSGTEAFF
TRBV24-1	TRBJ2-3	many	CATASGTVVDTQYF
TRBV20-1	TRBJ1-1	few	CSVAGNTEAFF
TRBV7-2	TRBJ1-6	NA	CASSYRVTESNSPLHF
TRBV20-1	TRBJ2-3	few	CSARRLTTADTQYF
TRBV5-6	TRBJ2-7	NA	CASSLRRSSYEQYF
TRBV19	TRBJ1-5	NA	CASSIDGQGNQPQHF
TRBV20-1	TRBJ1-4	NA	CSAQAVTNEKLFF
TRBV6-5	TRBJ1-4	few	CASRAVLGGKLFF